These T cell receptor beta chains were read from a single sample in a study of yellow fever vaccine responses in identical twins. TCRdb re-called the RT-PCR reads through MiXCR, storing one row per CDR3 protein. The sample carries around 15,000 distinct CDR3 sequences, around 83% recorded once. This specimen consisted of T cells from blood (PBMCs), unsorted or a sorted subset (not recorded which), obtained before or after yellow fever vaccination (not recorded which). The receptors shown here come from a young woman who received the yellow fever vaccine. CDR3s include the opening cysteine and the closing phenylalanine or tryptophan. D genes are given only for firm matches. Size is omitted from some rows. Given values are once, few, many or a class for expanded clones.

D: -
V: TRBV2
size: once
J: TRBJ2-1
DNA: TGTGCCACGGCTCCCTACTCCTACAATGAGCAGTTCTTC
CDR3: CATAPYSYNEQFF

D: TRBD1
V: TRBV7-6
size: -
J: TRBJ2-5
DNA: TGTGCCAGCAGCTTAGAAGGGACAGCGTCGGAGACCCAGTACTTC
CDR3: CASSLEGTASETQYF

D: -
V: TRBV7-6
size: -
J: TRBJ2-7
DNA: TGTGCCAGCAGCTTAGGGGTGTTGGTAGCAGATGGTAACGAGCAGTACTTC
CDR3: CASSLGVLVADGNEQYF

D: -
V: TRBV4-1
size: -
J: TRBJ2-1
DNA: TGCGCCAGCAGCCAAGAAATCCGGGAAGCCTACAATGAGCAGTTCTTC
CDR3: CASSQEIREAYNEQFF

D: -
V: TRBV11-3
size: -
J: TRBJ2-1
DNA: TGTGCCAGCAGCCACGCGCCTCTACCCGCCCGGAGGGAGCAGTTCTTC
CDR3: CASSHAPLPARREQFF

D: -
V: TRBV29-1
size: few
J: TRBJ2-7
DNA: TGCAGCGTTGAAACACTGAGCTACGAGCAGTACTTC
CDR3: CSVETLSYEQYF

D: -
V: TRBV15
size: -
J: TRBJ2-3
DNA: TGTGCCACCAGCACAATTCTCGCACCAGATACGCAGTATTTT
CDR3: CATSTILAPDTQYF

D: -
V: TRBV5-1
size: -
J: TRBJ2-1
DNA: TGCGCCAGCTGGGAAGGTCCCGGGGCCTACAATGAGCAGTTCTTC
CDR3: CASWEGPGAYNEQFF

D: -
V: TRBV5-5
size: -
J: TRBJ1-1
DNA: TGTGCCAGCAGGATGTGGTCTAGTAACACTGAAGCTTTCTTT
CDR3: CASRMWSSNTEAFF

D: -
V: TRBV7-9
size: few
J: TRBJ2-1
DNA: TGTGCCAGCAGCCCGGGCGGTGCGGGTGAGCAGTTCTTC
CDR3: CASSPGGAGEQFF

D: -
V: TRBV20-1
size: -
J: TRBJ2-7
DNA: TGCAGTGCCAAGCGCGGGGACTACGAGCAGTACTTC
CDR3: CSAKRGDYEQYF

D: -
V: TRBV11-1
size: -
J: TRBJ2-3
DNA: TGTGCCAGCAGTCGGACGTTGAGCACAGATACGCAGTATTTT
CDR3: CASSRTLSTDTQYF

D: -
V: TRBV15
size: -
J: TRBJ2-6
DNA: TGTGCCACCAGCCCCGCCAGGGACTCTGGGGCCAACGTCCTGACTTTC
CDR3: CATSPARDSGANVLTF

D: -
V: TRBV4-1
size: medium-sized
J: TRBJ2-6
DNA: TGCGCCAGCAGCCATGGCTCTGGGGCCAACGTCCTGACTTTC
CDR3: CASSHGSGANVLTF

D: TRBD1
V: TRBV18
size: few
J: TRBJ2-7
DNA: TGTGCCAGCTCAACGGGACAGGGGTTCTACGAGCAGTACTTC
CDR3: CASSTGQGFYEQYF

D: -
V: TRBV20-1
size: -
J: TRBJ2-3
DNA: TGCAGTGCCAAACTCGCTAGCACAGATACGCAGTATTTT
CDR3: CSAKLASTDTQYF

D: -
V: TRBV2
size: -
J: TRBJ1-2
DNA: TGTGCCAGTCACTTCCGGGGATCCTCTTCTAACTATGGCTACACCTTC
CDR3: CASHFRGSSSNYGYTF

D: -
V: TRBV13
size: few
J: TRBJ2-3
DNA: TGTGCCAGCAGCCTCAAGACCATCCTAAGCACAGATACGCAGTATTTT
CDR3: CASSLKTILSTDTQYF

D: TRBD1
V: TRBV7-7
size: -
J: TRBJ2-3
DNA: TGTGCCAGCAGCTTAGGGACAGGGACAAAGGATACGCAGTATTTT
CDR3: CASSLGTGTKDTQYF

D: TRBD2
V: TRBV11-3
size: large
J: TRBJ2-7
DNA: TGTGCCAGCAGCTTAGGGGCGGGACTAGCGGATAACTACGAGCAGTACTTC
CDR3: CASSLGAGLADNYEQYF

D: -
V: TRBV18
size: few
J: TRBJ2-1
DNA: TGTGCCAGCTCACCCGGCCGCCCCTCCTACAATGAGCAGTTCTTC
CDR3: CASSPGRPSYNEQFF

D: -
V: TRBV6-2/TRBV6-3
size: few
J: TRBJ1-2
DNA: TGTGCCAGCAGTTACCTTGACAGCTATGGCTACACCTTC
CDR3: CASSYLDSYGYTF

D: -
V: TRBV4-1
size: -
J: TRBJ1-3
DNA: TGCGCCAGCAGCCAACCCGGCGTTGGAAACACCATATATTTT
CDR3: CASSQPGVGNTIYF

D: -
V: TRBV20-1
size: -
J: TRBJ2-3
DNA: TGCAGTGCTAGAGATCCGGGGGAGCTCACAGATACGCAGTATTTT
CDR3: CSARDPGELTDTQYF

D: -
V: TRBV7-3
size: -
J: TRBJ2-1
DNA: TGTGCCAGCAGCTTCGCAGGGAGCAATGAGCAGTTCTTC
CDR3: CASSFAGSNEQFF

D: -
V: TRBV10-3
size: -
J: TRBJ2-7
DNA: TGTGCCATCAGTGAGTCAACGGCCTACGAGCAGTACTTC
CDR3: CAISESTAYEQYF

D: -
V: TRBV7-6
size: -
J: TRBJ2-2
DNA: TGTGCCAGCAGCTTAATTTCCGGGGAGCTGTTTTTT
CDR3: CASSLISGELFF

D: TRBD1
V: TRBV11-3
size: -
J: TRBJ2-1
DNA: TGTGCCAGCAGCTTAGGGTGGACAGGGGAGATGAATGAGCAGTTCTTC
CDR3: CASSLGWTGEMNEQFF

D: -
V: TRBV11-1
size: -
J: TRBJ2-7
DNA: TGTGCCAGCAGCGACATGGGGGGGGCCTGGGACGAGCAGTACTTC
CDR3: CASSDMGGAWDEQYF

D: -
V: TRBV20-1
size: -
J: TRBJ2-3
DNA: TGCAGTGCCCCCGCAGGGGCCCTGGATACGCAGTATTTT
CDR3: CSAPAGALDTQYF

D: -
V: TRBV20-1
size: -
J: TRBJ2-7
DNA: TGCAGTGCTAAAGGGGTCTCCTACGAGCAGTACTTC
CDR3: CSAKGVSYEQYF

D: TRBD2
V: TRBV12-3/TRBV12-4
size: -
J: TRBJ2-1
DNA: TGTGCCAGCAGTTTCGTGGCGGGAGTGAATGAGCAGTTCTTC
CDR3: CASSFVAGVNEQFF

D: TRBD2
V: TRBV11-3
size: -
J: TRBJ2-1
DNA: TGTGCCAGCAGCTATAGCGGGGGTACCGACAATGAGCAGTTCTTC
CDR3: CASSYSGGTDNEQFF

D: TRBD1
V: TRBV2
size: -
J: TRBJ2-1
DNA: TGTGCCAGCAGAGAGGCAGGGGGCTCCTACAATGAGCAGTTCTTC
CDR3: CASREAGGSYNEQFF

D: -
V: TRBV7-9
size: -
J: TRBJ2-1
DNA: TGTGCCAGCAGCCCAGGTGTTGGGAGCCCCCACTCCCCCAATGAGCAGTTCTTC
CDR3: CASSPGVGSPHSPNEQFF

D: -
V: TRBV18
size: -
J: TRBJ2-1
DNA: TGTGCCAGCTCACCACCCGGGGACCGATCCTACAATGAGCAGTTCTTC
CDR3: CASSPPGDRSYNEQFF

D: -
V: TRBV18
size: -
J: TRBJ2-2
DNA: TGTGCCAGCTCACCAGAGAAGCCCGGGGAGCTGTTTTTT
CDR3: CASSPEKPGELFF

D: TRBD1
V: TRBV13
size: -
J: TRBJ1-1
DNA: TGTGCCAGCAGCCAACCGGGACAGGCGGTTGAAGCTTTCTTT
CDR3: CASSQPGQAVEAFF

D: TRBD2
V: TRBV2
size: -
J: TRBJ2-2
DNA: TGTGCCAGCAGGATGCCGGCGACTAGCGGAATCGGGGAGCTGTTTTTT
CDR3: CASRMPATSGIGELFF

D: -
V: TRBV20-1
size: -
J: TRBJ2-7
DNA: TGCAGTGCTTTGGACGGTTACGAGCAGTACTTC
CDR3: CSALDGYEQYF

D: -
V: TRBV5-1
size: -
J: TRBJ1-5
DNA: TGCGCCAGCAGCCCCGGGCCGTGGGGCAATCAGCCCCAGCATTTT
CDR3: CASSPGPWGNQPQHF

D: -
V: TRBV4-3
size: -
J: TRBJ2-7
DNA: TGCGCCAGCAGCCAAGGAAGACTCCCCGCATTAAGCGAGCAGTACTTC
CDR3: CASSQGRLPALSEQYF

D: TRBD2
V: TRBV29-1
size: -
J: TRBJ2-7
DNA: TGCAGCGTTTTCCTAAGCGGGAGGGCGTCCTACGAGCAGTACTTC
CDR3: CSVFLSGRASYEQYF

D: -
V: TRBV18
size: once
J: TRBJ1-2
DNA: TGTGCCAGCTCACTCCTCGACAGACACGGCTACACCTTC
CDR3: CASSLLDRHGYTF

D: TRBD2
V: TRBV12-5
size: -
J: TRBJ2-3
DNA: TGTGCTAGTGGTTTTGAGAGCGGGGGCACAGATACGCAGTATTTT
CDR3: CASGFESGGTDTQYF

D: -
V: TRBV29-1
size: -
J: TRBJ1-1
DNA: TGCAGCGGGGCCAGGGGCCCGAACACTGAAGCTTTCTTT
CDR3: CSGARGPNTEAFF

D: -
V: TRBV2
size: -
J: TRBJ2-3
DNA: TGTGCCAGCAGTGAAACAGGGACAGATACGCAGTATTTT
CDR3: CASSETGTDTQYF

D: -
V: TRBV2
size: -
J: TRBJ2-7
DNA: TGTGCCAGCAGTGACTCGGGGAACTACGAGCAGTACTTC
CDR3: CASSDSGNYEQYF

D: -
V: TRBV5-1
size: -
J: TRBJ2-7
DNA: TGCGCCAGCAGCTTGGGCCGCACCCGGGACACTAGGCACGAGCAGTACTTC
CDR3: CASSLGRTRDTRHEQYF

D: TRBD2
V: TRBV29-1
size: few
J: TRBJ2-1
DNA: TGCAGCGTTGAAGGGGGGGGGAGTGAGCAGTTCTTC
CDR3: CSVEGGGSEQFF

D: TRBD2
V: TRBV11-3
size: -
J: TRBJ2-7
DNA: TGTGCCAGCAGCTTAGGCTCGGGGGGGTACTACGAGCAGTACTTC
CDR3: CASSLGSGGYYEQYF

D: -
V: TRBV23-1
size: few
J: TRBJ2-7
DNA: TGCGCCAGCAGTCAGGAGCTCGAGCAGTACTTC
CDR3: CASSQELEQYF

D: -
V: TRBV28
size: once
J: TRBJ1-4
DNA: TGTGCCAGCTCAGATCCTGAAAAACTGTTTTTT
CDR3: CASSDPEKLFF

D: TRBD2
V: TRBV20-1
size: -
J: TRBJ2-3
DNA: TGCAGTGCTAGAGAAGGAAGCGGGGCAAAGAGGACGCAGTATTTT
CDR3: CSAREGSGAKRTQYF

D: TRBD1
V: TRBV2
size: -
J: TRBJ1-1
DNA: TGTGCCAGCAGTGAAAAGCTCCCGGGACAGGGAAACACTGAAGCTTTCTTT
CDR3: CASSEKLPGQGNTEAFF